The next 20 T cell receptor beta chains were all read from a single sample in a study of shared clonotypes between healthy human individuals. The method was immunoSEQ multiplex PCR; TCRdb's version includes in-frame clones alone and lacks a portion of them. The table has more than 900,000 clones, around 82% seen once. Sequencing was performed on memory CD4+ T cells from PBMCs. Subset specified: CD45RA-negative fraction. The receptors shown here come from a man between 18 and 29 years old in good health. Some clones in this sample may be carry-over from other donors' samples.

This chain links TRBV11-2 with TRBJ2-3; a possible D gene is TRBD2 (5 bases). The V end was cut by 5 bases, the J end by 2 bases, with 23 bases between. CDR1 is SGHAT and CDR2 is FQNNGV in the germline V gene. This CDR3 is built from 18 residues. The CDR3 here is CASSRYSGMSFNTDTQYF. The CDR3 nucleotides read TGTGCCAGCAGCCGTTATTCCGGGATGTCCTTCAACACAGATACGCAGTATTTT. The full variable domain, with the rest looked up from reference TRBV11-2 and TRBJ2-3, is EAGVAQSPRYKIIEKRQSVAFWCNPISGHATLYWYQQILGQGPKLLIQFQNNGVVDDSQLPKDRFSAERLKGVDSTLKIQPAKLEDSAVYLCASSRYSGMSFNTDTQYFGPGTRLTVL.

The rearrangement joins TRBV12-1 to TRBJ2-1; the tabulated D call, TRBD2, remains unverified against the DNA. TRBV12-1 is a known pseudogene. The CDR3 is 19 residues long. Written as DNA, the CDR3 is TGTGCCAGCAGCCCACCGGGCCCAGAATGGACCATGGGGGGGAATGAGCAGTTCTTC. It encodes CASSPPGPEWTMGGNEQFF.

The CDR3 loop reads CASSPQFPVNEQFF. The DNA for the CDR3 is TGTGCCAGCAGCCCTCAATTCCCAGTCAATGAGCAGTTCTTC. The chain carries TRBV5-8 and TRBJ2-1; D not resolved. Trimming stripped 4 bases from V and 6 bases from J, with 14 bases between. CDR3 length: 14 amino acids. From germline, CDR1 is SGHTS and CDR2 YDEGEE.

This chain joins TRBV19 and TRBJ1-5; no clear D gene. V dropped 5 bases and J dropped 11 bases, with 13 bases sitting between them. CDR1 and CDR2 (germline): LNHDA, SQIVND (reference sequence). CDR3 length: 12 residues. The CDR3 protein is CASSDQATTQHF. In DNA, the CDR3 is TGTGCCAGTAGTGACCAGGCGACTACCCAGCATTTT.

This clone was recorded at least ten times. The chain carries TRBV7-9 and TRBJ2-3; D remains unclear. V was cut by 5 bases and J by 0 bases, with 9 bases left in between. The CDR3 runs 14 residues. CDR1 SEHNR and CDR2 FQNEAQ come from the germline V gene (reference sequence). The DNA of the CDR3 is TGTGCCAGCAGCCAAGGGATTAGCACAGATACGCAGTATTTT. Its translation: CASSQGISTDTQYF.

The genes are TRBV5-1 and TRBJ2-5; 9 nucleotides agree with TRBD1. Germline values: CDR1 SGHRS, CDR2 YFSETQ. Trimming removed 4 bases from V and 5 bases from J; junction bases left unmatched: 6. The CDR3 spans 14 residues. The CDR3, as DNA: TGCGCCAGCAGCCCTTGGACAGGGGAGGAGACCCAGTACTTC. Translation: CASSPWTGEETQYF.

Turning to this clone: Other nucleotide sequences in the sample specify the same CDR3. This sequence joins TRBV7-9 and TRBJ2-5, with D maybe TRBD2 (6 bases). The CDR3 consists of 14 residues. Germline CDR1 and CDR2: SEHNR and FQNEAQ (reference sequence). The ends were cut back, 1 base at V and 3 bases at J, with 9 bases in the middle. The CDR3 sequence: CASSLGLAKETQYF. The CDR3 DNA reads TGTGCCAGCAGCTTAGGGCTAGCGAAAGAGACCCAGTACTTC.

The chain carries TRBV5-8 and TRBJ2-7, with D perhaps given as TRBD1 or TRBD2 (5 bases each). The CDR3 covers 17 residues. V was shortened by 4 bases and J by 5 bases, with 25 bases between the two germline ends. Germline V gene lookup returns CDR1 SGHTS and CDR2 YDEGEE. The CDR3 DNA follows: TGTGCCAGCAGCCCCCTACCTGGGGCAGGAGGTAGAAACGAGCAGTACTTC. This encodes CASSPLPGAGGRNEQYF.

This chain links TRBV9 with TRBJ1-3; tentatively, D is TRBD1 (5 bases). The V gene's germline CDR1 is SGDLS and CDR2 YYNGEE. This CDR3 spans 16 amino acids. The ends were cut back, 2 bases at V and 2 bases at J, with 14 bases in the middle. CDR3 coding DNA: TGTGCCAGCAGCGTCGGGGACCGCCGGACTGGAAACACCATATATTTT. Amino acids: CASSVGDRRTGNTIYF.

The rearrangement uses TRBV4-2 and TRBJ2-1; TRBD2 agrees at 12 bases. CDR3 length: 15 residues. The V segment lost 0 bases and the J segment 15 bases; nucleotides outside the gene matches: 9. Looked up from germline, CDR1 is LGHNA and CDR2 is YNFKEQ. The CDR3 DNA reads as TGTGCCAGCAGCCAAGAGAGACTAGCGGGAGTTGGGCCGTTCTTC. Its protein product is CASSQERLAGVGPFF.

The gene calls are TRBV4-2 and TRBJ1-5; TRBD1 might be the D (5 bases). Trimming took off 0 bases at V and 6 bases at J, with 12 bases between the two ends. The CDR3 consists of 15 residues. Germline CDR1 and CDR2: LGHNA and YNFKEQ. CDR3 DNA sequence: TGTGCCAGCAGCCAAGATCCCGGGCAGGGTCAGCCCCAGCATTTT. It specifies CASSQDPGQGQPQHF.

This clone was picked up a small number of times. The chain combines TRBV27 with TRBJ1-1; D gene uncertain. CDR1 and CDR2 from the germline V gene are MNHEY and SMNVEV (reference sequence). V lost 2 bases and J 3 bases, leaving 7 bases between the germline ends. The CDR3 contains 13 residues. CDR3 residues: CASSLRTYTEAFF. CDR3 DNA: TGTGCCAGCAGTTTACGGACGTACACTGAAGCTTTCTTT.

With regard to this clone: Within the sample, other DNA sequences also encode this same CDR3. V usage is TRBV28 and J usage is TRBJ1-4, with unresolved D. V gave up 2 bases and J gave up 6 bases, with 4 bases separating them. CDR3 length: 12 residues. Per the germline V gene, CDR1 is MDHEN and CDR2 is SYDVKM. The CDR3 sequence: CASSLPHEKLFF. The CDR3 DNA follows: TGTGCCAGCAGTTTACCACATGAAAAACTGTTTTTT. Full variable domain (remainder filled in from reference TRBV28 and TRBJ1-4): DVKVTQSSRYLVKRTGEKVFLECVQDMDHENMFWYRQDPGLGLRLIYFSYDVKMKEKGDIPEGYSVSREKKERFSLILESASTNQTSMYLCASSLPHEKLFFGSGTQLSVL.

The chain has TRBV28 and TRBJ2-5; D is ambiguous. V lost 5 bases to trimming and J lost 7 bases, with 11 bases between them. Looked up from germline, CDR1 is MDHEN and CDR2 is SYDVKM. The CDR3 length is 12 residues. Written as DNA, the CDR3 is TGTGCCAGCAGTCCAATCCCGGGGACCCAGTACTTC. Encoded protein: CASSPIPGTQYF.

This clone is a singleton in its sample. The rearrangement uses TRBV7-9 and TRBJ1-1; no clear D. Germline CDR1 and CDR2: SEHNR and FQNEAQ (reference sequence). Deletions cut 6 bases from V and 1 base from J, with 15 bases between. The CDR3 runs 15 residues. The chain's CDR3 is CASSPRPAENTEAFF. The CDR3 DNA is TGTGCCAGCAGTCCTAGACCAGCCGAGAACACTGAAGCTTTCTTT. Based on the CDR3 plus reference TRBV7-9 and TRBJ1-1, the full variable domain is DTGVSQNPRHKITKRGQNVTFRCDPISEHNRLYWYRQTLGQGPEFLTYFQNEAQLEKSRLLSDRFSAERPKGSFSTLEIQRTEQGDSAMYLCASSPRPAENTEAFFGQGTRLTVV.

This clone was seen once. The chain employs TRBV5-1 and TRBJ2-3; 7 bases align to TRBD1. Per the germline V gene, CDR1 is SGHRS and CDR2 is YFSETQ. With V trimmed by 4 bases and J by 2 bases, 7 bases remained unmatched. This CDR3 spans 15 amino acids. For the CDR3, the DNA is TGCGCCAGCAGCCAGGGGGACCCCTACACAGATACGCAGTATTTT. It yields the protein CASSQGDPYTDTQYF.

This clone was picked up one time. The V and J genes are TRBV5-4 and TRBJ2-2, with D possibly TRBD2 on 6 matching bases. Germline loops: CDR1 SGHNT, CDR2 YYREEE (reference sequence). Deletions cut 5 bases from V and 3 bases from J, with 17 bases between. The CDR3 is 16 residues long. The CDR3 DNA is TGTGCCAGCAGTCCGAAGGCTGGGGACTACACCGGGGAGCTGTTTTTT. Amino acid sequence: CASSPKAGDYTGELFF.

The gene calls are TRBV6-1 and TRBJ1-2; no definite D call. The CDR3 runs to 14 residues. Germline CDR1 is MNHNS and CDR2 is SASEGT. Trimming removed 1 base from V and 5 bases from J, with 11 bases in between. The DNA of the CDR3 is TGTGCCAGCAGTGAAGGGCAGACCTTGTATGGCTACACCTTC. Protein sequence: CASSEGQTLYGYTF.

The V call is TRBV5-1, the J call TRBJ1-2, with 8 bases lining up with TRBD1. Germline lookup yields CDR1 SGHRS and CDR2 YFSETQ. The CDR3 totals 14 residues. V trimming: 4 bases; J trimming: 3 bases; junction bases outside the gene matches: 5. The CDR3 DNA reads as TGCGCCAGCAGCAGGACAGGGCGGGACTATGGCTACACCTTC. Its protein is CASSRTGRDYGYTF.

This clone has ten or more counts. The rearrangement joins TRBV6-1 to TRBJ1-2, with D hard to call. The CDR3 covers 15 residues. V shed 6 bases and J shed 5 bases, with 19 bases lying between them. CDR1 MNHNS and CDR2 SASEGT come from the germline V gene. CDR3 sequence: CASRPTVILRYGYTF. CDR3 DNA: TGTGCCAGCAGACCGACGGTTATCCTCCGGTATGGCTACACCTTC.